These 15 T cell receptor beta chains were all obtained from the same sample, sequenced in a study of CD8 T cells in ankylosing spondylitis. From the 5' RACE reads, TCRdb called clonotypes with MiXCR, one entry per CDR3 protein. This table has about 27,000 distinct CDR3 sequences, 7.9% appearing once. The sequenced material came from blood. These receptors were taken from a male donor with ankylosing spondylitis or in good health (not recorded which).

The chain joins TRBV4-2 to TRBJ2-3, with 11 bases that match TRBD2. The CDR3 runs 15 residues. V shed 2 bases, J shed 4 bases, and the junction held 2 bases outside the gene matches. From germline, CDR1 is LGHNA and CDR2 YNFKEQ. CDR3 loop: CASSQTTSGADTQYF. The DNA for the CDR3 is TGTGCCAGCAGCCAAACGACTAGCGGGGCAGATACGCAGTATTTT.

This clonotype was recorded once. The chain links TRBV6-2 or TRBV6-3 to TRBJ2-2; D not resolved. The germline V gene has CDR1 MNHEY and CDR2 SVGEGT. Between the trimmed V and J ends, which lost 2 bases and 6 bases, there was a span of 7 bases. The CDR3 is 13 residues long. The CDR3 region is CASSYVGPGELFF. The CDR3 bases are TGTGCCAGCAGTTACGTCGGCCCCGGGGAGCTGTTTTTT.

J is TRBJ1-4 and V is TRBV28, with D possibly matching TRBD1 (5 bases). Germline loops: CDR1 MDHEN, CDR2 SYDVKM. The length of the CDR3 is 14 residues. V was pared by 5 bases and J by 6 bases, with 13 bases between. CDR3 loop: CASSPGPADEKLFF. The CDR3 DNA reads as TGTGCCAGCAGTCCGGGACCTGCGGATGAAAAACTGTTTTTT. The full variable domain, completed using reference TRBV28 and TRBJ1-4, is DVKVTQSSRYLVKRTGEKVFLECVQDMDHENMFWYRQDPGLGLRLIYFSYDVKMKEKGDIPEGYSVSREKKERFSLILESASTNQTSMYLCASSPGPADEKLFFGSGTQLSVL.

This clonotype was seen more than once but under ten times. The DNA for the CDR3 is TGTGCCAGCAGCTTAATGGGCCGGACCCCTCCCTACGAGCAGTACTTC. Amino acids: CASSLMGRTPPYEQYF. This rearrangement joins TRBV7-3 to TRBJ2-7, with D uncertain. Between the trimmed V and J ends, which lost 1 base and 2 bases, there was a span of 15 bases. CDR1 and CDR2 (germline): SGHTA, FQGTGA. The length of the CDR3 is 16 residues.

The rearrangement links TRBV28 to TRBJ2-1, with D perhaps TRBD2 (6 bases). This CDR3 is 19 amino acids long. Germline lookup yields CDR1 MDHEN and CDR2 SYDVKM. V was pared by 2 bases and J by 2 bases, with 22 bases between. The CDR3, as DNA: TGTGCCAGCAGTTTAGTGGGGCTAGCGCTCGGAGGAACCTACAATGAGCAGTTCTTC. The encoded protein is CASSLVGLALGGTYNEQFF.

This chain links TRBV28 with TRBJ2-6; D call uncertain. The V end was cut by 10 bases, the J end by 0 bases, with 13 bases between. Germline loops: CDR1 MDHEN, CDR2 SYDVKM. This CDR3 is built from 15 residues. CDR3 sequence: CAINAALSGANVLTF. CDR3 bases: TGTGCCATAAATGCGGCTCTCTCTGGGGCCAACGTCCTGACTTTC.

CDR3 in amino acids: CASSSTSGITEQYF. The CDR3 nucleotides are TGTGCCAGCAGCTCAACTAGCGGGATTACTGAGCAGTACTTC. The V and J genes are TRBV7-2 and TRBJ2-7; the match to TRBD2 covers 10 bases. This CDR3 is 14 amino acids long. V trimming: 4 bases; J trimming: 7 bases; junction bases outside the gene matches: 7. Germline CDR1 reads SGHTA; CDR2 reads FQGNSA.

The chain is built from TRBV29-1 and TRBJ2-5, with TRBD2 matching over 11 bases. Germline-derived CDR1 and CDR2 are SQVTM and ANQGSEA. This CDR3 contains 14 residues. V lost 3 bases, J lost 5 bases, and 5 bases stayed unmatched. CDR3 sequence reads: CSVEGLAGGETQYF. CDR3 DNA sequence: TGCAGCGTTGAGGGGTTAGCGGGAGGGGAGACCCAGTACTTC.

The chain employs TRBV14 and TRBJ2-1; 7 nucleotides match TRBD2. This CDR3 spans 12 amino acids. Germline-derived CDR1 and CDR2 are SGHDN and FVKESK. V was pared by 7 bases and J by 8 bases, with 5 bases of the junction left unmatched. The CDR3 DNA reads TGTGCCAGCACTCGGGGAGGGGATGAGCAGTTCTTC. It codes for CASTRGGDEQFF. Full variable domain (missing parts from reference TRBV14 and TRBJ2-1): EAGVTQFPSHSVIEKGQTVTLRCDPISGHDNLYWYRRVMGKEIKFLLHFVKESKQDESGMPNNRFLAERTGGTYSTLKVQPAELEDSGVYFCASTRGGDEQFFGPGTRLTVL.

There are many counts of this clonotype. The V gene is TRBV12-3 or TRBV12-4, the J gene TRBJ2-2, with TRBD1 identical over 11 bases. This CDR3 has 17 residues. J was trimmed by 6 bases and V by 2 bases; bases with no gene match: 8. The CDR3 spells CASSLRSGGQGAGELFF. CDR3 nucleotides: TGTGCCAGCAGTTTAAGGTCCGGGGGACAGGGGGCCGGGGAGCTGTTTTTT.

This clonotype has at least ten counts. The chain employs TRBV5-5 and TRBJ2-1; no firm D call. This CDR3 spans 14 amino acids. The V end was cut by 0 bases, the J end by 8 bases, with 12 bases between. CDR1 and CDR2 (germline): SGHKS, YYEKEE (reference sequence). CDR3 sequence reads: CASSLVVNGHEQFF. The CDR3 coding sequence is TGTGCCAGCAGCTTGGTTGTTAATGGACATGAGCAGTTCTTC.

This clonotype was seen many times. The rearrangement uses TRBV3-1 and TRBJ1-5, with D unclear. The germline V gene encodes CDR1 LGHDT and CDR2 YNNKEL (reference sequence). CDR3 length: 13 amino acids. The V gene lost 0 bases and the J gene lost 6 bases, with 6 bases spanning the gap. The CDR3 coding sequence is TGTGCCAGCAGCCAAGATACGGCTCAGCCCCAGCATTTT. It yields the protein CASSQDTAQPQHF.

This clonotype was seen many times. The genes are TRBV3-1 and TRBJ2-3; 8 bases align to TRBD2. The CDR3 spans 15 residues. J was trimmed by 6 bases and V by 4 bases; bases with no gene match: 9. Per the germline V gene, CDR1 is LGHDT and CDR2 is YNNKEL (reference sequence). The CDR3 region is CASSPPGGARDTQYF. The CDR3 coding sequence is TGTGCCAGCAGCCCCCCGGGAGGGGCACGGGATACGCAGTATTTT.

This clonotype has just a few counts. The chain recombines TRBV12-3 or TRBV12-4 with TRBJ2-5; 14 bases map to TRBD2. The CDR3 length is 20 residues. Unmatched junction bases numbered 16, after V lost 2 bases and J lost 5 bases. The CDR3 is CASSLRVIRGLAGATETQYF. In DNA form, the CDR3 reads TGTGCCAGCAGTTTAAGGGTAATAAGGGGACTAGCGGGAGCAACGGAGACCCAGTACTTC.

This clonotype was recorded a few times. The genes are TRBV28 and TRBJ2-3; D is unresolved. CDR3 size: 14 residues. The V gene lost 5 bases and the J gene lost 0 bases, with 9 bases spanning the gap. Germline V lookup: CDR1 MDHEN, CDR2 SYDVKM. CDR3 bases: TGTGCCAGCAGTCCCCAACTAAGCACAGATACGCAGTATTTT. Protein product: CASSPQLSTDTQYF.